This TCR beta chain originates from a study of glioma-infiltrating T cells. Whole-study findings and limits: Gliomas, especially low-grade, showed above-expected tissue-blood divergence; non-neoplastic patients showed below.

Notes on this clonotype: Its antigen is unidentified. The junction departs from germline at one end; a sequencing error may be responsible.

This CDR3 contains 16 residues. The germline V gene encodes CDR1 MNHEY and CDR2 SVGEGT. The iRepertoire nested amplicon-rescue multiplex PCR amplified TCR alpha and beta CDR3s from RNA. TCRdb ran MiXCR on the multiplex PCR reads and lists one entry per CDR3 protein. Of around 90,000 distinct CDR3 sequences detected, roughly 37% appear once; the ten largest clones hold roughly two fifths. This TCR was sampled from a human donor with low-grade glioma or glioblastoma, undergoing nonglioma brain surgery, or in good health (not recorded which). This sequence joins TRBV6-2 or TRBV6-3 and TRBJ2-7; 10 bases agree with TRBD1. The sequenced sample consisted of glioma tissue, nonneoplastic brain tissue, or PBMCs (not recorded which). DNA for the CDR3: TGTGCCAGCAGCCCCCGGGACAGGGGACACACCTACGGGCAGTACTTC. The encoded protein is CASSPRDRGHTYGQYF.